What follows describes a single T cell receptor beta chain. This specimen comes from a study of blood T cell repertoires in COVID-19. Turning to the study itself: Specimens from acute and convalescent COVID-19 originated in the United States, Italy and Spain. From T cells, B-cell-depleted T cells, or PBMCs came the material, which was cDNA or gDNA.

The ends lost 6 bases at V and 7 bases at J; junction bases unmatched: 9. This CDR3 comprises 13 residues. Looked up from germline, CDR1 is ENHRY and CDR2 is SYGVKD. Original processing methods: Reference gene primer amplification yielded estimated nucleated cell counts. Sequenced by immunoSEQ multiplex PCR; TCRdb stores in-frame clones only, minus some. V and J calls and clone size are as listed in that table; D and trimming were resolved from the DNA. The table lists around 56,000 clones, around four fifths of them singletons. This TCR was sampled from a woman aged 45-65 years with active or convalescent COVID-19. The chain has TRBV10-3 and TRBJ2-7, with 7 bases aligning to TRBD1. Sample: peripheral blood. CDR3 nucleotide sequence: TGTGCCATCAGGGAAGACAGGGCTGGGGAGCAGTACTTC. Amino acids: CAIREDRAGEQYF.